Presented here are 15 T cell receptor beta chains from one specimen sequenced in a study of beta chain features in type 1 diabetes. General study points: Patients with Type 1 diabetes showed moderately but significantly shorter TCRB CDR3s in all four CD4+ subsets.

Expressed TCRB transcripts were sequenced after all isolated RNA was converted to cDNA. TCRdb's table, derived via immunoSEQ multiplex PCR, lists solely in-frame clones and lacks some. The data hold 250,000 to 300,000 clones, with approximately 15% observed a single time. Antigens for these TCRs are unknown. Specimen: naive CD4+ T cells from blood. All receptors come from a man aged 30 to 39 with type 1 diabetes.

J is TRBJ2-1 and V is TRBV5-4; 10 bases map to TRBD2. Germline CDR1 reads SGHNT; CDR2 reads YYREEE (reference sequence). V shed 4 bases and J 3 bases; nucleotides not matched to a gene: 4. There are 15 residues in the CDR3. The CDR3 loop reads CASSGTSGVYNEQFF. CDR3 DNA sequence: TGTGCCAGCAGCGGTACTAGCGGGGTCTACAATGAGCAGTTCTTC.

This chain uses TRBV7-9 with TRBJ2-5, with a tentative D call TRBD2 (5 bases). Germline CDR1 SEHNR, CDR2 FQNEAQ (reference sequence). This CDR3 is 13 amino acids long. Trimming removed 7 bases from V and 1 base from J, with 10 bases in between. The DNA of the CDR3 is TGTGCCAGCACCCCGGGGAGCCAAGAGACCCAGTACTTC. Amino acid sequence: CASTPGSQETQYF.

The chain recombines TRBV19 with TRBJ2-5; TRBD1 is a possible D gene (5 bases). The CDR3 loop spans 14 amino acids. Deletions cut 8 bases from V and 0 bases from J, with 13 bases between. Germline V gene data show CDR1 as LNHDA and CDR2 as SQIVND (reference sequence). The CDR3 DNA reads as TGTGCCAGTCAAGCCGACAGAAACCAAGAGACCCAGTACTTC. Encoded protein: CASQADRNQETQYF.

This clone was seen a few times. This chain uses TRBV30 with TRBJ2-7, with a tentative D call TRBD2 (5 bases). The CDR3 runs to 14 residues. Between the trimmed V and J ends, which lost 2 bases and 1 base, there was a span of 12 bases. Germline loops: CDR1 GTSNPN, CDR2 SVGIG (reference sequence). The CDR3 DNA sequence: TGTGCCTGGAGTCCCCCCTCGGGGTCCTACGAGCAGTACTTC. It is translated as CAWSPPSGSYEQYF.

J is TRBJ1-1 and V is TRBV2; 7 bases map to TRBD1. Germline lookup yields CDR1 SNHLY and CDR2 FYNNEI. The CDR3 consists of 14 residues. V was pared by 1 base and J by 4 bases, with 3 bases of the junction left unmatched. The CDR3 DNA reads TGTGCCAGCAGTGAAGAGTCAGGGGGCACTGAAGCTTTCTTT. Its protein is CASSEESGGTEAFF.

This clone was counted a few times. The CDR3 nucleotides read TGTGCCAGCAGGGAACAGGGTTCGGGTGGCTACACCTTC. Encoded protein: CASREQGSGGYTF. This chain joins TRBV6-6 and TRBJ1-2; possibly TRBD1 for D (6 bases). Trimming pared 6 bases from V and 7 bases from J, leaving 15 bases between. The germline CDR1 and CDR2 sequences are MNHNY and SVGAGI (reference sequence). The CDR3 consists of 13 residues.

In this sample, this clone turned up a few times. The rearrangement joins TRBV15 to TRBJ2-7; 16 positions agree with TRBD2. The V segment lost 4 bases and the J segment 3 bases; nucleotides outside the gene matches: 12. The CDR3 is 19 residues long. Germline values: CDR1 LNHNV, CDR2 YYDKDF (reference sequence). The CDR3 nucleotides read TGTGCCACCAGCAAGTCCGGGACTAGCGGGAGGGCGTACTACTACGAGCAGTACTTC. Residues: CATSKSGTSGRAYYYEQYF.

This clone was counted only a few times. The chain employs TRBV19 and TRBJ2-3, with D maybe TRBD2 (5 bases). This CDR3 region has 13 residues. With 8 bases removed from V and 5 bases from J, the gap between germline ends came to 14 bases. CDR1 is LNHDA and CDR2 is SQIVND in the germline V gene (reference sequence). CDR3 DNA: TGTGCCAGTGGTAGAGGGTGGGAAGATACGCAGTATTTT. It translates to CASGRGWEDTQYF.

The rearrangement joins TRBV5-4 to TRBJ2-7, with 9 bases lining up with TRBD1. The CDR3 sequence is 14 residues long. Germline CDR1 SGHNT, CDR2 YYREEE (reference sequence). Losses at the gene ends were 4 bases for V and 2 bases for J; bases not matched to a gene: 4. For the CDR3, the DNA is TGTGCCAGCAGCGACAGGGGGGCGGCCTACGAGCAGTACTTC. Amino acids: CASSDRGAAYEQYF. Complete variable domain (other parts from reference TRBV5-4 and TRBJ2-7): ETGVTQSPTHLIKTRGQQVTLRCSSQSGHNTVSWYQQALGQGPQFIFQYYREEENGRGNFPPRFSGLQFPNYSSELNVNALELDDSALYLCASSDRGAAYEQYFGPGTRLTVT.

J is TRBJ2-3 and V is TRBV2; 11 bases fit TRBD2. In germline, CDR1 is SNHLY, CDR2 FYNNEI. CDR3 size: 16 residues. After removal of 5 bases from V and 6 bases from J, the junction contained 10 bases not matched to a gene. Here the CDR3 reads CASSSQLAGVADTQYF. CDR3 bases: TGTGCCAGCAGTTCACAACTAGCGGGAGTGGCGGATACGCAGTATTTT.

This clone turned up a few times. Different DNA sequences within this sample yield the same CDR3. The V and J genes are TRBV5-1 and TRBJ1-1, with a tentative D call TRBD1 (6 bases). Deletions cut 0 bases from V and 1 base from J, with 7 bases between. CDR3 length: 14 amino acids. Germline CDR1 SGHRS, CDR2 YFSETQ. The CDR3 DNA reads TGCGCCAGCAGCTTGGGACAGGAGAACACTGAAGCTTTCTTT. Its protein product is CASSLGQENTEAFF.

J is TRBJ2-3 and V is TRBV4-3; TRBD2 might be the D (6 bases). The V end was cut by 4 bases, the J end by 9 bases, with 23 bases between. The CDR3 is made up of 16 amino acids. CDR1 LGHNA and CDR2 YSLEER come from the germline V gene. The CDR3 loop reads CASSPGPGADATTQYF. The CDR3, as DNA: TGCGCCAGCAGCCCTGGCCCGGGAGCCGACGCGACGACGCAGTATTTT.

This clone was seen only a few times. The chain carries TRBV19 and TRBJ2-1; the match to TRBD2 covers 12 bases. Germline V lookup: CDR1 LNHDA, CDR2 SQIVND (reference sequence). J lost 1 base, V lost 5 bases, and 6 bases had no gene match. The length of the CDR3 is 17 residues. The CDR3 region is CASSLRTSGKSYNEQFF. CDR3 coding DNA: TGTGCCAGTAGTCTACGGACTAGCGGGAAATCCTACAATGAGCAGTTCTTC.

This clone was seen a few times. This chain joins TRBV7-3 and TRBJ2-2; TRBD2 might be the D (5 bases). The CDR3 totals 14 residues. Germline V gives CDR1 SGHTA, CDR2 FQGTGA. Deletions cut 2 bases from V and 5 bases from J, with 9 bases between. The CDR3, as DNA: TGTGCCAGCAGCTTAGGTGGGAGAACCGGGGAGCTGTTTTTT. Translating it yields CASSLGGRTGELFF.

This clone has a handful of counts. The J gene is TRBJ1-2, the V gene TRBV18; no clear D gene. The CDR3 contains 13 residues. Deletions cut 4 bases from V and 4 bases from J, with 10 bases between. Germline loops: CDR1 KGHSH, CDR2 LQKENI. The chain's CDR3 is CASSQDGSYGYTF. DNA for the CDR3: TGTGCCAGCTCACAAGACGGGAGCTATGGCTACACCTTC.